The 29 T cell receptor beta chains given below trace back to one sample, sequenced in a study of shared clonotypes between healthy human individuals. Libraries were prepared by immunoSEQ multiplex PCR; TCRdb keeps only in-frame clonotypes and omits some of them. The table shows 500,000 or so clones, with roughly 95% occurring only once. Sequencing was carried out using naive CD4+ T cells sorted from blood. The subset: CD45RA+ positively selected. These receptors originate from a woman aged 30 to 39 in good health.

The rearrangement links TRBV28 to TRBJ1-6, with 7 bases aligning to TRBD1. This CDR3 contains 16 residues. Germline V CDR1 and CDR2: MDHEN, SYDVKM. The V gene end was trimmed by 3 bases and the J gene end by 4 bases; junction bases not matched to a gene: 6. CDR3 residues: CASSFPQGGYNSPLHF. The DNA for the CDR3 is TGTGCCAGCAGTTTCCCGCAGGGGGGATATAATTCACCCCTCCACTTT.

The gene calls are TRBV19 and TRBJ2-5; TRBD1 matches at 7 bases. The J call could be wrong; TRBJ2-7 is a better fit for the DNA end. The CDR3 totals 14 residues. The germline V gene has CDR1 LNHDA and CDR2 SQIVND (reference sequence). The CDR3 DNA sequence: TGTGCCAGTAGTATGACAGGGAGCTCCTACGAGCAGTACTTC. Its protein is CASSMTGSSYEQYF.

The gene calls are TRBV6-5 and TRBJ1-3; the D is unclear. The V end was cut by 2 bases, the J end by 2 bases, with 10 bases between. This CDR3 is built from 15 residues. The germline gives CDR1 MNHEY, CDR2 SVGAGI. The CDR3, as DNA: TGTGCCAGCAGTTACGGCCGGAAGGCTGGAAACACCATATATTTT. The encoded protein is CASSYGRKAGNTIYF.

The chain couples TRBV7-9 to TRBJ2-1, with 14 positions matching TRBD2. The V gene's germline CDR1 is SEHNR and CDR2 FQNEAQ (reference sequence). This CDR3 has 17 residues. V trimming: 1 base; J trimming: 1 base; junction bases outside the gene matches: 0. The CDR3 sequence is CASSLGLAGGSYNEQFF. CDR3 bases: TGTGCCAGCAGCTTAGGACTAGCGGGAGGGTCCTACAATGAGCAGTTCTTC.

The CDR3 bases are TGCGCCAGCAGTGAGAGAGGGAACACTGAAGCTTTCTTT. It translates to CASSERGNTEAFF. This chain uses TRBV10-1 with TRBJ1-1, with D unresolved. V was trimmed by 2 bases and J by 1 base, leaving 5 bases between them. There are 13 residues in the CDR3. Germline CDR1 and CDR2: WNHNN and SYGVQD (reference sequence).

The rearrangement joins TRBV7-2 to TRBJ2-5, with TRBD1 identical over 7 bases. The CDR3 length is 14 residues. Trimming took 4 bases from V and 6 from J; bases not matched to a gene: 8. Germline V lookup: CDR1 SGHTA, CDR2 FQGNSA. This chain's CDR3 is CASSSLGQRKTQYF. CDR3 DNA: TGTGCCAGCAGCTCGTTGGGACAGAGGAAGACCCAGTACTTC.

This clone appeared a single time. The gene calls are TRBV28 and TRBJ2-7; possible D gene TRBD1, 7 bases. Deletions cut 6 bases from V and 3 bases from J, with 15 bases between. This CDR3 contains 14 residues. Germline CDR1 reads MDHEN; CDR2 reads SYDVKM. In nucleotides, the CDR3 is TGTGCCAGCAGGCAGCAGGGGGGACACTACGAGCAGTACTTC. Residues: CASRQQGGHYEQYF.

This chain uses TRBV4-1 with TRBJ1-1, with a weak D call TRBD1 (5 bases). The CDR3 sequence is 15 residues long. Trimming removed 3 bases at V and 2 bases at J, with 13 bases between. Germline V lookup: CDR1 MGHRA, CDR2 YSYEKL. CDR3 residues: CASSHSPGGNTEAFF. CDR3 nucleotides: TGCGCCAGCAGCCACTCCCCGGGGGGTAACACTGAAGCTTTCTTT.

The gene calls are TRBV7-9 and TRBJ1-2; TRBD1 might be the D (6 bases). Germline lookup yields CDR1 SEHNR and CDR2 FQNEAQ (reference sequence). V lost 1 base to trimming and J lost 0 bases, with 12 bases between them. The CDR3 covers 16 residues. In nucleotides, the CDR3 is TGTGCCAGCAGCTTAGATAAGACAGGTTCTAACTATGGCTACACCTTC. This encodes CASSLDKTGSNYGYTF.

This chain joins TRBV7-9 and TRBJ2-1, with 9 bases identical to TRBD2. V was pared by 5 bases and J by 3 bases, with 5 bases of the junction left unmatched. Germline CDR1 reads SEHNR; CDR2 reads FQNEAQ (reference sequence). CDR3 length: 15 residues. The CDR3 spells CASSPRLAVYNEQFF. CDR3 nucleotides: TGTGCCAGCAGCCCGCGACTAGCGGTCTACAATGAGCAGTTCTTC.

CDR3 sequence (DNA): TGTGCCAGCAGTTCACCTAGCGGGAATGACTCTGGGGCCAACGTCCTGACTTTC. Protein sequence: CASSSPSGNDSGANVLTF. The chain has TRBV28 and TRBJ2-6; TRBD2 matches 9 bases. Germline trimming cut 4 bases from V and 0 bases from J; bases unmatched to any gene: 7. In germline, CDR1 is MDHEN, CDR2 SYDVKM. This CDR3 region has 18 residues.

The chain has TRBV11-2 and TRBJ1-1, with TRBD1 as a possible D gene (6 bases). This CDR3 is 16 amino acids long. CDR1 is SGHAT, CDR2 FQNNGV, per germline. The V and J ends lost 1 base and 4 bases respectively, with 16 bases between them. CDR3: CASSLGYGQKLTEAFF. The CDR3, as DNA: TGTGCCAGCAGCTTAGGGTACGGACAGAAACTCACTGAAGCTTTCTTT.

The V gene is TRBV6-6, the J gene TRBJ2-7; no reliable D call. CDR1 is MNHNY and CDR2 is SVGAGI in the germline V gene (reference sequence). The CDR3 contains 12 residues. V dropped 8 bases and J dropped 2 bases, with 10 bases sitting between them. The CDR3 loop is CASQDLAYEQYF. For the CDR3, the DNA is TGTGCCAGCCAGGACCTGGCCTACGAGCAGTACTTC.

The CDR3 reads CASSPSEPYEQYF. The CDR3 nucleotides read TGTGCCAGCAGCCCGAGCGAACCCTACGAGCAGTACTTC. This chain links TRBV7-9 with TRBJ2-7; no clear D. V was cut by 5 bases and J by 2 bases, with 10 bases left in between. The CDR3 contains 13 residues. Germline V gives CDR1 SEHNR, CDR2 FQNEAQ (reference sequence). Using reference TRBV7-9 and TRBJ2-7 for the parts outside the CDR3, the full variable domain is DTGVSQNPRHKITKRGQNVTFRCDPISEHNRLYWYRQTLGQGPEFLTYFQNEAQLEKSRLLSDRFSAERPKGSFSTLEIQRTEQGDSAMYLCASSPSEPYEQYFGPGTRLTVT.

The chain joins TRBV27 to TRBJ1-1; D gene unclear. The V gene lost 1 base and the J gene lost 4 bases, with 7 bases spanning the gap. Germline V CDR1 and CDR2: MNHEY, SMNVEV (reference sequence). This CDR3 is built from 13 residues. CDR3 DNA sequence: TGTGCCAGCAGTTTATTTAGAACCACTGAAGCTTTCTTT. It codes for CASSLFRTTEAFF.

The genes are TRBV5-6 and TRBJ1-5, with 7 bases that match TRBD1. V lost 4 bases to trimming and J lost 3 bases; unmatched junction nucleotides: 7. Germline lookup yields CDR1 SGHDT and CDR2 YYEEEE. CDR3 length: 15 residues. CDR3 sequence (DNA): TGTGCCAGCAGCCTAGGACAGGTAAACAATCAGCCCCAGCATTTT. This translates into CASSLGQVNNQPQHF.

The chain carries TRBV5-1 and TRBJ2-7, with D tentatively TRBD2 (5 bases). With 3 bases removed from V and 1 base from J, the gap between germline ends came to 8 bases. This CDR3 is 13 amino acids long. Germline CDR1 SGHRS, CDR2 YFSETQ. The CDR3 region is CASSWTESYEQYF. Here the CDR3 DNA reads TGCGCCAGCAGCTGGACTGAATCCTACGAGCAGTACTTC.

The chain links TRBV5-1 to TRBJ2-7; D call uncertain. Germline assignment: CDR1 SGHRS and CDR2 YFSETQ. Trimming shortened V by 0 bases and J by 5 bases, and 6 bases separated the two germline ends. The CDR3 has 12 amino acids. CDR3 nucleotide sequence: TGCGCCAGCAGCTTGGCCGGCAACGAGCAGTACTTC. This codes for CASSLAGNEQYF.

CDR3 sequence: CASSRQGQTQYF. The CDR3 DNA reads TGTGCCAGCAGTCGACAGGGACAGACCCAGTACTTC. V usage is TRBV2 and J usage is TRBJ2-5; 7 bases agree with TRBD1. V lost 5 bases, J lost 6 bases, and 3 bases stayed unmatched. Germline CDR1 SNHLY, CDR2 FYNNEI. This CDR3 region has 12 residues.

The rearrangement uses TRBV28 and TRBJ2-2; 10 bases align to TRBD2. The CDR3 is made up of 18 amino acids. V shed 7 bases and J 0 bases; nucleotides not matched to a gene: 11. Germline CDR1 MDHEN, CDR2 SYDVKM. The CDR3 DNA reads TGTGCCAGCACCACCGTACGGACTAGCGGTCCGAACACCGGGGAGCTGTTTTTT. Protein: CASTTVRTSGPNTGELFF.

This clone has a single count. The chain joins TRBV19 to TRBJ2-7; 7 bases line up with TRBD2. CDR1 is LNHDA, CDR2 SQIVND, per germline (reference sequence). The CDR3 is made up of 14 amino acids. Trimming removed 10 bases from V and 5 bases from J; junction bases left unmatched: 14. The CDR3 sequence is CATTPGGRRNEQYF. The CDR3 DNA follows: TGTGCCACCACCCCCGGGGGGAGGAGAAACGAGCAGTACTTC. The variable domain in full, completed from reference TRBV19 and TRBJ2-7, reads DGGITQSPKYLFRKEGQNVTLSCEQNLNHDAMYWYRQDPGQGLRLIYYSQIVNDFQKGDIAEGYSVSREKKESFPLTVTSAQKNPTAFYLCATTPGGRRNEQYFGPGTRLTVT.

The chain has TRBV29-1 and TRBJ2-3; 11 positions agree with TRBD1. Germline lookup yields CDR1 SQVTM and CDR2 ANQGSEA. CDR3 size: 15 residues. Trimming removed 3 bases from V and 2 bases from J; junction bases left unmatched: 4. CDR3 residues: CSVEGQGGSTDTQYF. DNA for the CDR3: TGCAGCGTTGAGGGACAGGGGGGATCCACAGATACGCAGTATTTT.

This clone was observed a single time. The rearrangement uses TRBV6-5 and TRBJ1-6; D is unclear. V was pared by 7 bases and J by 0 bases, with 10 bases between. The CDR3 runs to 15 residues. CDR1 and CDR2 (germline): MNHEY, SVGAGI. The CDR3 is CASKRGSSYNSPLHF. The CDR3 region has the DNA TGTGCCAGCAAACGGGGTAGCTCCTATAATTCACCCCTCCACTTT.

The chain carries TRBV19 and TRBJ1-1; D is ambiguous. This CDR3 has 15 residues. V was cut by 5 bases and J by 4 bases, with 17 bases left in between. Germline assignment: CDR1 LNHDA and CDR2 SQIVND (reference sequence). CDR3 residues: CASSGRLLGGTEAFF. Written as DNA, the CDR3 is TGTGCCAGTAGTGGCAGGCTACTTGGTGGCACTGAAGCTTTCTTT. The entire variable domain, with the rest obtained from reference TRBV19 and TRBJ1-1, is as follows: DGGITQSPKYLFRKEGQNVTLSCEQNLNHDAMYWYRQDPGQGLRLIYYSQIVNDFQKGDIAEGYSVSREKKESFPLTVTSAQKNPTAFYLCASSGRLLGGTEAFFGQGTRLTVV.

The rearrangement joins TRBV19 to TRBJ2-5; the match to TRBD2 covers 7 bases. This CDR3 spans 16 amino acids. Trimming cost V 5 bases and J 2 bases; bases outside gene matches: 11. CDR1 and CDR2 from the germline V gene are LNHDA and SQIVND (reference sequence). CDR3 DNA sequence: TGTGCCAGTAGTCAGGTTTTCGTGGGGGGGCAAGAGACCCAGTACTTC. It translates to CASSQVFVGGQETQYF. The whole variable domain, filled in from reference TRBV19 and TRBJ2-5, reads DGGITQSPKYLFRKEGQNVTLSCEQNLNHDAMYWYRQDPGQGLRLIYYSQIVNDFQKGDIAEGYSVSREKKESFPLTVTSAQKNPTAFYLCASSQVFVGGQETQYFGPGTRLLVL.

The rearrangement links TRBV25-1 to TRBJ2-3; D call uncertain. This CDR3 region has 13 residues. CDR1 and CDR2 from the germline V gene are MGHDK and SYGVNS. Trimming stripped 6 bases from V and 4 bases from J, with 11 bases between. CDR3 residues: CASRATSPDTQYF. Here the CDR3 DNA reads TGTGCCAGCAGGGCAACTTCACCAGATACGCAGTATTTT.

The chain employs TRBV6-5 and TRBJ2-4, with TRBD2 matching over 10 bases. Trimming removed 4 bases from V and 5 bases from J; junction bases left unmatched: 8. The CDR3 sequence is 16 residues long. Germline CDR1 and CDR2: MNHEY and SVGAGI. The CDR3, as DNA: TGTGCCAGCAGTTCAGGACTAGCGGTAGGGCAAAACATTCAGTACTTC. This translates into CASSSGLAVGQNIQYF.

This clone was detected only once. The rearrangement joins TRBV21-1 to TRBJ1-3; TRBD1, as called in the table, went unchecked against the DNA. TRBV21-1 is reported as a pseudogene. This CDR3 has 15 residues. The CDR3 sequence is CASSKGAGFGNTIYF. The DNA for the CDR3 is TGTGCCAGCAGCAAAGGTGCAGGTTTTGGAAACACCATATATTTT.

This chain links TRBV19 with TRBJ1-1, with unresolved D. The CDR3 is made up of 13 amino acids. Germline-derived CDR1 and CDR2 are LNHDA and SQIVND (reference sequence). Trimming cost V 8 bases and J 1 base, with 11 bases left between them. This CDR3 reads CASPAGENTEAFF. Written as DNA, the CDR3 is TGTGCCAGTCCAGCAGGCGAGAACACTGAAGCTTTCTTT.